Shown below are 26 T cell receptor beta chains from a single sample sequenced in a study of T cells in Graves' hyperthyroidism and ophthalmopathy. The CDR3 regions of TCR beta were amplified from RNA transcripts. The HTBI set primed first-round TCR CDR3 RT-PCR. TCRdb re-analysed the multiplex PCR reads in MiXCR, keeping a single row per CDR3 protein. The table has over 500,000 distinct CDR3 sequences, roughly 17% seen once. Sequencing was performed on blood. The origin of the receptors is a young woman with Graves' ophthalmopathy.

This clonotype showed up many times. This chain connects TRBV12-5 to TRBJ1-2; D may be TRBD1 (6 bases). Germline V CDR1 and CDR2: LGHNT, FRNRAP. The CDR3 has 14 amino acids. Trimming took off 7 bases at V and 6 bases at J, with 18 bases between the two ends. The CDR3 nucleotides read TGTGCTAGTGCCGCCACAGGGAGTTCTGATGGCTACACCTTC. This encodes CASAATGSSDGYTF.

V gene TRBV27 combines with J gene TRBJ2-7; possible D gene TRBD1, 5 bases. The CDR3 consists of 13 residues. Germline V gives CDR1 MNHEY, CDR2 SMNVEV (reference sequence). V lost 4 bases and J lost 4, with 11 bases in between. CDR3 loop: CASSSGHHYEQYF. CDR3 sequence (DNA): TGTGCCAGCAGTTCAGGGCACCATTACGAGCAGTACTTC.

Remarks on this clonotype: Being one base from a much bigger clone, this may be a read error. This chain connects TRBV6-2 or TRBV6-3 to TRBJ2-1, with 10 bases that match TRBD1. CDR1 and CDR2 (germline): MNHEY, SVGEGT. CDR3 size: 16 residues. CDR3 loop: CASSSPPRTGGNEQLF. CDR3 DNA: TGTGCCAGCAGTTCGCCCCCGAGGACAGGGGGTAATGAGCAGCTCTTC.

There are many counts of this clonotype. The genes are TRBV27 and TRBJ2-7, with D hard to call. Trimming pared 4 bases from V and 2 bases from J, leaving 15 bases between. This CDR3 contains 15 residues. CDR1 is MNHEY, CDR2 SMNVEV, per germline (reference sequence). The CDR3 nucleotides read TGTGCCAGCAGTTCGCAGGTGGGTTCAACCTACGAGCAGTACTTC. This gives the protein CASSSQVGSTYEQYF.

This clonotype was detected only a few times. This chain links TRBV6-1 with TRBJ1-5; 7 nucleotides agree with TRBD1. Looked up from germline, CDR1 is MNHNS and CDR2 is SASEGT. V trimming: 5 bases; J trimming: 7 bases; junction bases outside the gene matches: 14. The CDR3 is 16 amino acids. The CDR3 nucleotides are TGTGCCAGCAGTCGGATGTCAGGAGGGGGCGGGCAGCCCCAGCATTTT. This translates into CASSRMSGGGGQPQHF.

CDR3 bases: TGTGCCAGCAGCGAGAACAGGGAGGATACGCAGTATTTT. This gives the protein CASSENREDTQYF. This chain joins TRBV9 and TRBJ2-3, with a possible D match to TRBD1 (6 bases). Trimming took off 3 bases at V and 6 bases at J, with 11 bases between the two ends. This CDR3 has 13 amino acids. The germline CDR1 and CDR2 sequences are SGDLS and YYNGEE.

This clonotype was seen repeatedly, ten times or more. This rearrangement joins TRBV3-1 to TRBJ2-7; the D gene is possibly TRBD2 (5 bases). There are 15 residues in the CDR3. The germline CDR1 and CDR2 sequences are LGHDT and YNNKEL (reference sequence). V lost 3 bases and J 2 bases, leaving 14 bases between the germline ends. CDR3 coding DNA: TGTGCCAGCAGCCATGGACGGGATCGGGCCTACGAGCAGTACTTC. Encoded protein: CASSHGRDRAYEQYF.

The chain recombines TRBV5-8 with TRBJ2-5, with a weak D call TRBD2 (6 bases). The V end was cut by 0 bases, the J end by 4 bases, with 13 bases between. This CDR3 contains 15 residues. Per germline, CDR1 SGHTS and CDR2 YDEGEE. The CDR3 spells CASSLELGGSETQYF. CDR3 DNA sequence: TGTGCCAGCAGCTTGGAGCTCGGAGGGTCAGAGACCCAGTACTTC. Combining the CDR3 with reference TRBV5-8 and TRBJ2-5 gives the whole variable domain EAGVTQSPTHLIKTRGQQATLRCSPISGHTSVYWYQQALGLGLQFLLWYDEGEERNRGNFPPRFSGRQFPNYSSELNVNALELEDSALYLCASSLELGGSETQYFGPGTRLLVL.

This clonotype has a count of ten or more. This sequence joins TRBV20-1 and TRBJ2-7, with 15 bases aligning to TRBD2. CDR1 and CDR2 (germline): DFQATT, SNEGSKA (reference sequence). The CDR3 is made up of 17 amino acids. J was trimmed by 2 bases and V by 8 bases; bases with no gene match: 13. The CDR3 nucleotides are TGCAGTCCCCAGGGTGGGACTAGCGGGGGGCTGACCTACGAGCAGTACTTC. Its protein product is CSPQGGTSGGLTYEQYF.

This clonotype was detected ten times or more. The rearrangement links TRBV28 to TRBJ2-1; the D is unclear. CDR3 length equals 13 residues. Deletions cut 3 bases from V and 5 bases from J, with 8 bases between. Germline V lookup: CDR1 MDHEN, CDR2 SYDVKM. CDR3 in amino acids: CASSLWGNNEQFF. In DNA, the CDR3 is TGTGCCAGCAGTTTGTGGGGAAACAATGAGCAGTTCTTC.

This clonotype was counted at least ten times. This chain uses TRBV2 with TRBJ2-1; 8 bases fit TRBD2. Germline values: CDR1 SNHLY, CDR2 FYNNEI. The CDR3 runs to 16 residues. V lost 3 bases and J lost 0; bases outside the gene matches: 4. The CDR3 reads CASSEGGRISYNEQFF. Here the CDR3 DNA reads TGTGCCAGCAGTGAGGGCGGGAGGATCTCCTACAATGAGCAGTTCTTC.

The chain is built from TRBV6-5 and TRBJ1-1; 12 bases fit TRBD1. V was clipped by 4 bases and J by 0 bases; unmatched bases: 15. CDR3 length: 20 amino acids. Germline CDR1 MNHEY, CDR2 SVGAGI. This CDR3 reads CASSLAADLGQGAVNTEAFF. DNA of the CDR3: TGTGCCAGCAGTTTAGCGGCCGACCTGGGACAGGGGGCTGTGAACACTGAAGCTTTCTTT.

This clonotype was found many times. The chain uses TRBV30 and TRBJ1-2; 9 nucleotides match TRBD1. CDR3 length: 12 residues. Germline V lookup: CDR1 GTSNPN, CDR2 SVGIG (reference sequence). V gave up 4 bases and J gave up 8 bases; unmatched junction bases: 5. CDR3 sequence (DNA): TGTGCCTGGAATACAGGGGGCATCGGCTACACCTTC. This encodes CAWNTGGIGYTF.

This chain uses TRBV28 with TRBJ1-2; TRBD1 might be the D (5 bases). Deletions cut 1 base from V and 4 bases from J, with 10 bases between. The germline CDR1 and CDR2 sequences are MDHEN and SYDVKM. The CDR3 is 14 amino acids. CDR3 DNA sequence: TGTGCCAGCAGTTTATCGACAGCTCCCTATGGCTACACCTTC. Amino acid sequence: CASSLSTAPYGYTF.

This clonotype was recorded many times. V and J are TRBV20-1 and TRBJ1-1, with a tentative D call TRBD1 (5 bases). CDR1 is DFQATT and CDR2 is SNEGSKA in the germline V gene (reference sequence). The CDR3 extends over 12 amino acids. The CDR3 DNA sequence: TGCACCCTGGGACTTTTGAACACTGAAGCTTTCTTT. It encodes CTLGLLNTEAFF.

The sample holds many counts of this clonotype. The genes are TRBV5-8 and TRBJ1-2; D not certain. V was clipped by 3 bases and J by 4 bases, with 4 bases between them. Germline V gene sequence: CDR1 SGHTS, CDR2 YDEGEE. This CDR3 has 11 residues. DNA for the CDR3: TGTGCCAGCAGCTGGGGCTATGGCTACACCTTC. It is translated as CASSWGYGYTF.

This clonotype was seen repeatedly, ten times or more. The chain's CDR3 is CASSLGKAASGKFF. Written as DNA, the CDR3 is TGTGCCAGCAGTTTAGGCAAGGCGGCTAGCGGGAAGTTCTTC. V and J are TRBV28 and TRBJ2-1; 9 bases agree with TRBD2. The CDR3 covers 14 residues. Germline V CDR1 and CDR2: MDHEN, SYDVKM. V trimming: 2 bases; J trimming: 14 bases; junction bases outside the gene matches: 10.

V usage is TRBV19 and J usage is TRBJ2-3; tentatively, D is TRBD2 (5 bases). The V and J ends lost 1 base and 6 bases respectively, with 8 bases between them. From germline, CDR1 is LNHDA and CDR2 SQIVND (reference sequence). There are 13 residues in the CDR3. The CDR3 bases are TGTGCCAGTAGTATAGGCCGAGGGGATACGCAGTATTTT. Translated, it gives CASSIGRGDTQYF.

This clonotype was picked up a small number of times. Just one base apart from a much larger clone, this may be a read error. This rearrangement joins TRBV11-2 to TRBJ2-3; D possibly corresponds to TRBD2 (6 bases). Germline loops: CDR1 SGHAT, CDR2 FQNNGV. The germline V and J ends were trimmed by 4 bases and 4 bases, with 12 bases remaining between them. The CDR3 extends over 14 amino acids. The CDR3 region is CASSSLASADTQYF. The CDR3 DNA is TGTGCCAGCAGCTCGCTAGCTAGCGCAGATACGCAGTATTTT.

A word on this clonotype: The junction departs from germline at one end; a sequencing error may be responsible. The gene calls are TRBV20-1 and TRBJ1-2, with D unclear. The CDR3 totals 14 residues. Looked up from germline, CDR1 is DFQATT and CDR2 is SNEGSKA (reference sequence). The CDR3 sequence: CSVRTAGVGYGYTF. CDR3 bases: TGCAGTGTTAGAACGGCAGGCGTCGGCTATGGCTACACCTTC.

The table lists this clonotype with many counts. The V call is TRBV28, the J call TRBJ2-7, with D perhaps matching TRBD1 (6 bases). Germline V CDR1 and CDR2: MDHEN, SYDVKM. This CDR3 spans 15 amino acids. Trimming stripped 4 bases from V and 4 bases from J, with 17 bases between. This chain's CDR3 is CASSSTFGGTYEQYF. In DNA form, the CDR3 reads TGTGCCAGCAGTTCCACCTTTGGGGGCACTTACGAGCAGTACTTC.

This chain uses TRBV6-9 with TRBJ2-1; D is ambiguous. The CDR3 extends over 13 amino acids. V was trimmed by 3 bases and J by 6 bases, leaving 9 bases between them. From germline, CDR1 is MNHGY and CDR2 SVAAGI. The CDR3: CASSYAPVNEQFF. The DNA for the CDR3 is TGTGCCAGCAGTTACGCCCCAGTCAATGAGCAGTTCTTC.

This clonotype was counted only a few times. V is TRBV6-1 and J is TRBJ2-2, with TRBD1 matching over 10 bases. The CDR3 has 14 amino acids. Germline V lookup: CDR1 MNHNS, CDR2 SASEGT. After removal of 10 bases from V and 6 bases from J, the junction contained 8 bases not matched to a gene. CDR3 DNA: TGTGCCACCAGGGACAGGGGTTTATCCGGGGAGCTGTTTTTT. Amino acid sequence: CATRDRGLSGELFF.

The chain combines TRBV7-8 with TRBJ2-1; maybe TRBD1 (5 bases). Germline V lookup: CDR1 SGHVS, CDR2 FQNEAQ. Trimming removed 1 base at V and 4 bases at J, with 11 bases between. This CDR3 contains 15 residues. CDR3 region: CASSLDWGAYNEQFF. CDR3 nucleotides: TGTGCCAGCAGCTTAGATTGGGGCGCGTACAATGAGCAGTTCTTC.

The sample holds many counts of this clonotype. This chain joins TRBV28 and TRBJ1-2; no firm D call. This CDR3 spans 12 amino acids. Germline V gene data show CDR1 as MDHEN and CDR2 as SYDVKM. V lost 5 bases and J lost 4, with 8 bases in between. CDR3 in DNA: TGTGCCAGCAGTCCCCAGGCCTATGGCTACACCTTC. This codes for CASSPQAYGYTF.

This clonotype was seen at least ten times. The CDR3: CASSWANTEAFF. Here the CDR3 DNA reads TGTGCCAGCAGTTGGGCAAACACTGAAGCTTTCTTT. The chain links TRBV12-3 or TRBV12-4 to TRBJ1-1, with unresolved D. Trimming removed 4 bases at V and 2 bases at J, with 5 bases between. This CDR3 has 12 residues.